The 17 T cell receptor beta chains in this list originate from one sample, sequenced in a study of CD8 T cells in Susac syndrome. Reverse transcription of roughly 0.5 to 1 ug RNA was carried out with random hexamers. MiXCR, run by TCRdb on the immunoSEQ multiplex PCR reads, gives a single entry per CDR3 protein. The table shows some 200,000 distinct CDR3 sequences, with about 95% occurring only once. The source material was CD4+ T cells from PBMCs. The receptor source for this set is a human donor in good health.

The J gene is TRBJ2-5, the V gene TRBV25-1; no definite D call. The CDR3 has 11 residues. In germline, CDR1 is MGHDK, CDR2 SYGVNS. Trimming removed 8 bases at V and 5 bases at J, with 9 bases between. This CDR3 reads CASPREETQYF. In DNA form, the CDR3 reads TGTGCCAGCCCTAGAGAGGAGACCCAGTACTTC.

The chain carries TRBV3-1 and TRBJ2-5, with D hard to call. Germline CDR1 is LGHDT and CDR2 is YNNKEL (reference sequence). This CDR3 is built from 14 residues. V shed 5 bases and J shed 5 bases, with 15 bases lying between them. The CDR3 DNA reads TGTGCCAGCAGCTCCTGGGCTCGCACGGAGACCCAGTACTTC. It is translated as CASSSWARTETQYF.

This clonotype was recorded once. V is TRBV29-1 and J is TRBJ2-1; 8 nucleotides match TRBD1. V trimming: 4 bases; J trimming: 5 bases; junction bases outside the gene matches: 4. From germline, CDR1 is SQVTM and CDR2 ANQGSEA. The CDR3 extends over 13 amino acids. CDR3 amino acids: CSVAQGGNNEQFF. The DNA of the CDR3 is TGCAGCGTTGCACAGGGGGGCAACAATGAGCAGTTCTTC.

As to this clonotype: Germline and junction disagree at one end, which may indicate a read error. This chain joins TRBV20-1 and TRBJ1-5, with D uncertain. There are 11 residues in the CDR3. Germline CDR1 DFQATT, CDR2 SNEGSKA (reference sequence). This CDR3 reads CSAPGYQAQHF. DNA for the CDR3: TGCAGTGCTCCCGGGTATCAGGCCCAGCATTTT.

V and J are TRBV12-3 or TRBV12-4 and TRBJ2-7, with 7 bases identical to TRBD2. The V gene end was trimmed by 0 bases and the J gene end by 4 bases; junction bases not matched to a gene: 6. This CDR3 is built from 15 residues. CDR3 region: CASSLALAGLYEQYF. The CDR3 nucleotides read TGTGCCAGCAGTTTAGCGTTAGCGGGCCTTTACGAGCAGTACTTC.

DNA of the CDR3: TGTGCCAGCAGTTTGGCGGGACAGTGGACGGGCGAGCAGTACTTC. Translated: CASSLAGQWTGEQYF. The chain carries TRBV28 and TRBJ2-7; possibly TRBD1 for D (7 bases). The CDR3 loop spans 15 amino acids. CDR1 MDHEN and CDR2 SYDVKM come from the germline V gene. V was pared by 3 bases and J by 6 bases, with 18 bases between.

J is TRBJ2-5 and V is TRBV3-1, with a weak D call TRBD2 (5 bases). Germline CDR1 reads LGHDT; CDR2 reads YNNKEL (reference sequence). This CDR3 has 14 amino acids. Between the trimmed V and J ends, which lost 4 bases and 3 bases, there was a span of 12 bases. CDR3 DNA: TGTGCCAGCAGCCGTTCTGGGAGCGAAGAGACCCAGTACTTC. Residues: CASSRSGSEETQYF.

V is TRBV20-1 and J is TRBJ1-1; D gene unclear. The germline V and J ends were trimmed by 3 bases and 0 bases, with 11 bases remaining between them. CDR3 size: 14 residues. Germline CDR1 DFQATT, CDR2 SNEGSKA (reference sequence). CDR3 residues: CSASLGLMNTEAFF. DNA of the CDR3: TGCAGTGCTAGTTTAGGCCTCATGAACACTGAAGCTTTCTTT.

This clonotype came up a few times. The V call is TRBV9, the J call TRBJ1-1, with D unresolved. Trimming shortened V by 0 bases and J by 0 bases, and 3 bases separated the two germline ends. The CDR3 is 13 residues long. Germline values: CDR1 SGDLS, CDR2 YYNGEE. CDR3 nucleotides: TGTGCCAGCAGCGTAGAGTTGAACACTGAAGCTTTCTTT. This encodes CASSVELNTEAFF.

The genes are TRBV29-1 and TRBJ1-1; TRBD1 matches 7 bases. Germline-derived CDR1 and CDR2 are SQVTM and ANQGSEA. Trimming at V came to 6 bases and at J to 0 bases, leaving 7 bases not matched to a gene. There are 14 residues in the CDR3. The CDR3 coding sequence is TGCAGCGTGACGGTCACAGGGGTGAACACTGAAGCTTTCTTT. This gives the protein CSVTVTGVNTEAFF.

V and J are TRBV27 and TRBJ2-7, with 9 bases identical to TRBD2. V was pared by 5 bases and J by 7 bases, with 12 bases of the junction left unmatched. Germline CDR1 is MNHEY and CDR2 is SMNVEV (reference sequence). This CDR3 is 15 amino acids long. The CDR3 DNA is TGTGCCAGCAGTCCGGGGGTAGCGGGAGTGGGGGAGCAGTACTTC. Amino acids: CASSPGVAGVGEQYF.

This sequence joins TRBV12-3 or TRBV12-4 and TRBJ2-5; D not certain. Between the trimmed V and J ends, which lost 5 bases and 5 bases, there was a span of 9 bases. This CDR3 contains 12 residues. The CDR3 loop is CASSDQMETQYF. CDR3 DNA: TGTGCCAGCAGTGACCAGATGGAGACCCAGTACTTC.

CDR3 sequence reads: CASSTGLAGGASYEQYF. In nucleotides, the CDR3 is TGTGCCAGTAGTACCGGACTAGCGGGAGGTGCATCCTACGAGCAGTACTTC. The chain uses TRBV19 and TRBJ2-7; TRBD2 agrees at 14 bases. The germline gives CDR1 LNHDA, CDR2 SQIVND (reference sequence). V dropped 4 bases and J dropped 1; count of bases not matched to a gene: 6. The CDR3 extends over 17 amino acids.

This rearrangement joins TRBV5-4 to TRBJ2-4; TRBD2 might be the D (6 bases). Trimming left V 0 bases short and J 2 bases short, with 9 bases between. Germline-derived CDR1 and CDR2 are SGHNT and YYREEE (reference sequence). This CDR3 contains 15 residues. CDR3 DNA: TGTGCCAGCAGCTTGGCCGGGGGAACCAAAAACATTCAGTACTTC. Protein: CASSLAGGTKNIQYF.

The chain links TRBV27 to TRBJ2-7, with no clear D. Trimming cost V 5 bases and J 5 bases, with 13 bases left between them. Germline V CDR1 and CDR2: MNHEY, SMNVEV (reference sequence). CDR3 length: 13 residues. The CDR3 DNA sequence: TGTGCCAGCAGTCCGCTCGAGACCCACGAGCAGTACTTC. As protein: CASSPLETHEQYF.

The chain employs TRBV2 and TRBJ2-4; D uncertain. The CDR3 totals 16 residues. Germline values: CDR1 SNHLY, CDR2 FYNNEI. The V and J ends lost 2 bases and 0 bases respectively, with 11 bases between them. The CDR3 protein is CASSENSLLAKNIQYF. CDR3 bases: TGTGCCAGCAGTGAAAACAGCCTACTAGCCAAAAACATTCAGTACTTC.

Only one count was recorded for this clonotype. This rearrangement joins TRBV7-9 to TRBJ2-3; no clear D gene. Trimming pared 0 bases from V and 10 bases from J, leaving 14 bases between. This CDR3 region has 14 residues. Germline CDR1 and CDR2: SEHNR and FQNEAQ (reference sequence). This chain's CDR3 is CASSLASNEVAQYF. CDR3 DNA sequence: TGTGCCAGCAGCTTAGCCTCGAATGAGGTCGCGCAGTATTTT. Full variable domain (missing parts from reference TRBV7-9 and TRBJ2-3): DTGVSQNPRHKITKRGQNVTFRCDPISEHNRLYWYRQTLGQGPEFLTYFQNEAQLEKSRLLSDRFSAERPKGSFSTLEIQRTEQGDSAMYLCASSLASNEVAQYFGPGTRLTVL.